This T cell receptor (beta chain) was profiled in a study of shared clonotypes between healthy human individuals. Sequenced by immunoSEQ multiplex PCR; TCRdb stores in-frame clones only, minus some. The table includes 980,000 or so clones, around 80% detected once. This CDR3 is 14 amino acids long. CDR1 MNHNS and CDR2 SASEGT come from the germline V gene. The germline V and J ends were trimmed by 5 bases and 5 bases, with 16 bases remaining between them. The sequence was collected from a man younger than 35 in good health. V and J are TRBV6-1 and TRBJ2-7; weak D call: TRBD1 (6 bases). The material sequenced was memory CD4+ T cells sorted from blood. Described subset: CD45RA-negative fraction. The CDR3 spells CASSPETGPHEQYF. The CDR3 region has the DNA TGTGCCAGCAGTCCGGAAACAGGGCCACACGAGCAGTACTTC.